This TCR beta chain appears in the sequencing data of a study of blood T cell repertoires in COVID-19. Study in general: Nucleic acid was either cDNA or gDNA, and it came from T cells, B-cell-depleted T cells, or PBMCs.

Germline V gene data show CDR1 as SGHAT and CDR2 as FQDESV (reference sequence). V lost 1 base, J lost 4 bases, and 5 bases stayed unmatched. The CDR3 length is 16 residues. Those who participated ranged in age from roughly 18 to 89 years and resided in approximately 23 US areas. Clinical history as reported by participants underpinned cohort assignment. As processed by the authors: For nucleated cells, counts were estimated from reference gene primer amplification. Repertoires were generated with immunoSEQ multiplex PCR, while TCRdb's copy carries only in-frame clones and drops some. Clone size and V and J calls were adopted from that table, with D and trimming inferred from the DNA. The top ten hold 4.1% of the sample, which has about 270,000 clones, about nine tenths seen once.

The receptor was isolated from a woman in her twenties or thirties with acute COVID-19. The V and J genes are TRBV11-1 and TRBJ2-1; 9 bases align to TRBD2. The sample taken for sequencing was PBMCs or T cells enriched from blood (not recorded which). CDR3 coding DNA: TGTGCCAGCAGCTTAGATAGCGGGAGCGGGTACAATGAGCAGTTCTTC. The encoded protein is CASSLDSGSGYNEQFF.